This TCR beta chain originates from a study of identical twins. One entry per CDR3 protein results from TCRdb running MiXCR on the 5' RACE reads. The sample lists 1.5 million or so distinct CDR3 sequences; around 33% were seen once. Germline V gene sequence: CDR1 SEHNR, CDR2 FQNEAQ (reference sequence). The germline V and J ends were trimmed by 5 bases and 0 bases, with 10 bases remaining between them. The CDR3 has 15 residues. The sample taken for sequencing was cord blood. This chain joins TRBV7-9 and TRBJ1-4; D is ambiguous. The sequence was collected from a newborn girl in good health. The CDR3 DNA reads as TGTGCCAGCAGCCTCGGGGTCACAACTAATGAAAAACTGTTTTTT. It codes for CASSLGVTTNEKLFF.